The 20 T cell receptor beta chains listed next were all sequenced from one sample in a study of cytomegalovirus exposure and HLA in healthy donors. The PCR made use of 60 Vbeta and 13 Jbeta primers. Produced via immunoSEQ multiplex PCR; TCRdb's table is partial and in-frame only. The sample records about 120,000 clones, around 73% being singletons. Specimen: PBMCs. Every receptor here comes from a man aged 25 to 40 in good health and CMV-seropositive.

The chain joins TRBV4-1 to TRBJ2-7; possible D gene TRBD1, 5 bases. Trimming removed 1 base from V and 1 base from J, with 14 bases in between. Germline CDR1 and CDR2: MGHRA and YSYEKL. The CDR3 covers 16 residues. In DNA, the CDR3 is TGCGCCAGCAGCCAAGTGGGCAGGGTGAAATCCTACGAGCAGTACTTC. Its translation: CASSQVGRVKSYEQYF.

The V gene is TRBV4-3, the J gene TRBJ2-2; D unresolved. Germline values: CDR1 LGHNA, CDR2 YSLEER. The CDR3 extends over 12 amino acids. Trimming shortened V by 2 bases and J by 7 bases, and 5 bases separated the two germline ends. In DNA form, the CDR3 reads TGCGCCAGCAGCCAAAATAACGGGGAGCTGTTTTTT. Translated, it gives CASSQNNGELFF.

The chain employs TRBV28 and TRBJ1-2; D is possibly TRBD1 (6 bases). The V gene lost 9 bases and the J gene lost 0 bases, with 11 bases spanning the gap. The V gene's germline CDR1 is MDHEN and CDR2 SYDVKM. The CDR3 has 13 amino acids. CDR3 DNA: TGTGCCAGTCTACAGGGAACTAACTATGGCTACACCTTC. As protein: CASLQGTNYGYTF.

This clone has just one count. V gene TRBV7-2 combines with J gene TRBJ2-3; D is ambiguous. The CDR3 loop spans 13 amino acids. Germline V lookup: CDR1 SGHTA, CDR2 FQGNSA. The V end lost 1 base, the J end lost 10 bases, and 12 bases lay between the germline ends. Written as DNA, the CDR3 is TGTGCCAGCAGCTTAGAAGCCCCCCGGGCGCAGTATTTT. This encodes CASSLEAPRAQYF.

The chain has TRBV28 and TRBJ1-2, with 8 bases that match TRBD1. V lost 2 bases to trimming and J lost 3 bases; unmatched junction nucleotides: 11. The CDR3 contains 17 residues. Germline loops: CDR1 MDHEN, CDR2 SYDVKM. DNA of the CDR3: TGTGCCAGCAGTTTAACTTACGGGGCAGGGGGCGACTATGGCTACACCTTC. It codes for CASSLTYGAGGDYGYTF.

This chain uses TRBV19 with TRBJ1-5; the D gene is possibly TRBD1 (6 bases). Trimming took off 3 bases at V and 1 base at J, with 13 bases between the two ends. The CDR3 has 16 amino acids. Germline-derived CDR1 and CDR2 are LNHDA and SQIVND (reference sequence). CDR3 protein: CASSIEGVMSNQPQHF. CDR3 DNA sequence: TGTGCCAGTAGTATCGAGGGGGTCATGAGCAATCAGCCCCAGCATTTT.

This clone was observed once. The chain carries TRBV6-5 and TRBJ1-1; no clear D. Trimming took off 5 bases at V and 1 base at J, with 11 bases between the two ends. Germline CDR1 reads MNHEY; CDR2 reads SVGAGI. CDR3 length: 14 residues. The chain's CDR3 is CASSGRTANTEAFF. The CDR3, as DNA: TGTGCCAGCAGTGGGAGGACGGCGAACACTGAAGCTTTCTTT.

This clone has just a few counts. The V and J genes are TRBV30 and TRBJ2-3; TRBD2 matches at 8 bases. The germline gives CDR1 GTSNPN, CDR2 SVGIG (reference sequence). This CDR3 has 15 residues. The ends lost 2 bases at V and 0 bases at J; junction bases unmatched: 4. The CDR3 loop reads CAWSFGTRSTDTQYF. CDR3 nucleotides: TGTGCCTGGAGTTTCGGGACTAGGAGCACAGATACGCAGTATTTT.

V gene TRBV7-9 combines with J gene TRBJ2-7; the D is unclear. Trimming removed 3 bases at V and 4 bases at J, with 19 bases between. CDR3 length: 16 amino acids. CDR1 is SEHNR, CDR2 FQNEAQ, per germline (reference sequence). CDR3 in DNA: TGTGCCAGCAGCTTTCTGTTAGGAGACCCGTTATACGAGCAGTACTTC. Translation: CASSFLLGDPLYEQYF. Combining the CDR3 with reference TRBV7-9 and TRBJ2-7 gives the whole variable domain DTGVSQNPRHKITKRGQNVTFRCDPISEHNRLYWYRQTLGQGPEFLTYFQNEAQLEKSRLLSDRFSAERPKGSFSTLEIQRTEQGDSAMYLCASSFLLGDPLYEQYFGPGTRLTVT.

CDR3 DNA: TGTGCCAGCAGCTTAGTCCCCTTCGGGCAGGGGCGGTCCACTGAAGCTTTCTTT. Its translation: CASSLVPFGQGRSTEAFF. V gene TRBV7-9 combines with J gene TRBJ1-1; tentative D call: TRBD1 (6 bases). The CDR3 consists of 18 residues. V lost 1 base and J 4 bases, leaving 22 bases between the germline ends. The germline CDR1 and CDR2 sequences are SEHNR and FQNEAQ (reference sequence).

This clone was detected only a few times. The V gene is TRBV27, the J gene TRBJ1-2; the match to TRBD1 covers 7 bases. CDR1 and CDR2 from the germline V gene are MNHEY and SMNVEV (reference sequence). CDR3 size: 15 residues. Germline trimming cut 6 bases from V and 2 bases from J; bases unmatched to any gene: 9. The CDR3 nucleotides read TGTGCCAGCAGCCGTAAAGGGGGACAGAACTATGGCTACACCTTC. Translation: CASSRKGGQNYGYTF.

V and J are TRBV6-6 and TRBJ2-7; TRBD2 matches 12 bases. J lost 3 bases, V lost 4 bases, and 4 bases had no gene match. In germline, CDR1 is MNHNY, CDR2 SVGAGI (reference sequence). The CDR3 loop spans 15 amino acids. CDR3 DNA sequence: TGTGCCAGCAGTTCCCGGACTAGCGGGGACTACGAGCAGTACTTC. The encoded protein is CASSSRTSGDYEQYF.

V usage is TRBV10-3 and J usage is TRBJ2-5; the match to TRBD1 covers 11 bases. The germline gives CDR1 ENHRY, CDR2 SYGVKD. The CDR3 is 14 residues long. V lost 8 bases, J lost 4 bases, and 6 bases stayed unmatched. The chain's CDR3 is CAIREGTGGETQYF. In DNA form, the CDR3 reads TGTGCCATCCGGGAAGGGACAGGGGGAGAGACCCAGTACTTC.

The CDR3 nucleotides are TGTGCCAGCAGCTTGCGGGGGAAAAGCTATGGCTACACCTTC. It yields the protein CASSLRGKSYGYTF. This chain uses TRBV5-6 with TRBJ1-2, with D possibly being TRBD1 (5 bases). Germline V gene lookup returns CDR1 SGHDT and CDR2 YYEEEE. There are 14 residues in the CDR3. V gave up 1 base and J gave up 4 bases, with 11 bases separating them. Together with reference TRBV5-6 and TRBJ1-2, the CDR3 gives the full variable domain: DAGVTQSPTHLIKTRGQQVTLRCSPKSGHDTVSWYQQALGQGPQFIFQYYEEEERQRGNFPDRFSGHQFPNYSSELNVNALLLGDSALYLCASSLRGKSYGYTFGSGTRLTVV.

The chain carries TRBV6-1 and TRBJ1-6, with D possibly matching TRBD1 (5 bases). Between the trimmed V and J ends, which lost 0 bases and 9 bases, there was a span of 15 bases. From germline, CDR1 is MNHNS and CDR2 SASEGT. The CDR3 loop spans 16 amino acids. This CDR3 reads CASSEAVGRVGSPLHF. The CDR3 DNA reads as TGTGCCAGCAGTGAAGCTGTCGGCAGGGTGGGTTCACCCCTCCACTTT.

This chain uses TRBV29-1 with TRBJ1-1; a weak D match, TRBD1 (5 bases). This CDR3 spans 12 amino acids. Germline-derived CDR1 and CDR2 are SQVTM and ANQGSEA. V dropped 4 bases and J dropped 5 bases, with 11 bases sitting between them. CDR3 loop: CSVARGDTEAFF. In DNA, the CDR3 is TGCAGCGTTGCTAGGGGTGATACTGAAGCTTTCTTT. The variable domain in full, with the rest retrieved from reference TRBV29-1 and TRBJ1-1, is SAVISQKPSRDICQRGTSLTIQCQVDSQVTMMFWYRQQPGQSLTLIATANQGSEATYESGFVIDKFPISRPNLTFSTLTVSNMSPEDSSIYLCSVARGDTEAFFGQGTRLTVV.

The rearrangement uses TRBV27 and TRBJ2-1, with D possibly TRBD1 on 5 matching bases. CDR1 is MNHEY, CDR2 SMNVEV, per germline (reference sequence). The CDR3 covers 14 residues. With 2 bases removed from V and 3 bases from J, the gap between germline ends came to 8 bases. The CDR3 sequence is CASSLQGFYNEQFF. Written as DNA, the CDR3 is TGTGCCAGCAGTTTACAGGGATTCTACAATGAGCAGTTCTTC.

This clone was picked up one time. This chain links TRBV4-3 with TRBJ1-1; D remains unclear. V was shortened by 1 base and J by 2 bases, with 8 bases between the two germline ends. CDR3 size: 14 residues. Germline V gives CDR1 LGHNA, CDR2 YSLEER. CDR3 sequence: CASSQVRDNTEAFF. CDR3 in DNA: TGCGCCAGCAGCCAAGTTCGAGATAACACTGAAGCTTTCTTT.

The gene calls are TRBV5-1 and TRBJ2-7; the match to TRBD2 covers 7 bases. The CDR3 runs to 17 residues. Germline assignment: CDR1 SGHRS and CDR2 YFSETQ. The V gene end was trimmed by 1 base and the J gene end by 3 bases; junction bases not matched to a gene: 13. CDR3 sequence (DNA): TGCGCCAGCAGCTTGCCACTAGCGCTCAGACTGAGCTACGAGCAGTACTTC. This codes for CASSLPLALRLSYEQYF. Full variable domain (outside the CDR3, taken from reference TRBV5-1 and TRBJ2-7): KAGVTQTPRYLIKTRGQQVTLSCSPISGHRSVSWYQQTPGQGLQFLFEYFSETQRNKGNFPGRFSGRQFSNSRSEMNVSTLELGDSALYLCASSLPLALRLSYEQYFGPGTRLTVT.

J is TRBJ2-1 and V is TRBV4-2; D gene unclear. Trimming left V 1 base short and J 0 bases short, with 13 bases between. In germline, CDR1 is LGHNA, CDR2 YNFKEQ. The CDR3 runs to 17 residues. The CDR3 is CASSQGLPRSSYNEQFF. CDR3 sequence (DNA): TGTGCCAGCAGCCAAGGTCTCCCGCGGAGCTCCTACAATGAGCAGTTCTTC.